The 15 T cell receptor beta chains below were found in one sample sequenced in a study of blood T cell repertoires in COVID-19. TCRdb's table, derived via immunoSEQ multiplex PCR, lists solely in-frame clones and lacks some. The sample includes under 250,000 clones, roughly 85% of them seen just once. The source material was PBMCs or T cells enriched from blood (not recorded which). These receptors originate from a woman in her thirties or forties who had been exposed to COVID-19.

A single count supports this clone. The sample contains more than one DNA sequence encoding this CDR3. This rearrangement joins TRBV6-5 to TRBJ1-1, with 8 nucleotides matching TRBD1. The CDR3 has 13 residues. The junction had 3 bases not matched to a gene; V was cut back by 5 bases and J by 4 bases. From germline, CDR1 is MNHEY and CDR2 SVGAGI. In DNA form, the CDR3 reads TGTGCCAGCAGTCGTACAGGGGGCACTGAAGCTTTCTTT. It encodes CASSRTGGTEAFF.

V is TRBV7-2 and J is TRBJ2-3; 8 bases are a match to TRBD2. The V segment lost 3 bases and the J segment 3 bases; nucleotides outside the gene matches: 5. CDR1 is SGHTA and CDR2 is FQGNSA in the germline V gene. The CDR3 is made up of 15 amino acids. In DNA, the CDR3 is TGTGCCAGCAGCTTCGGGGGGGCTAATACAGATACGCAGTATTTT. As protein: CASSFGGANTDTQYF.

The chain joins TRBV5-1 to TRBJ2-1; 8 nucleotides agree with TRBD2. Trimming took 2 bases from V and 5 from J; bases not matched to a gene: 6. The germline gives CDR1 SGHRS, CDR2 YFSETQ. The CDR3 spans 15 residues. The CDR3 DNA reads as TGCGCCAGCAGCTTCGACCGGGGGGGTGACAATGAGCAGTTCTTC. It codes for CASSFDRGGDNEQFF.

The V call is TRBV5-6, the J call TRBJ2-3, with 8 positions matching TRBD1. The trim removed 4 bases at V and 2 bases at J, leaving 6 bases unmatched. Germline-derived CDR1 and CDR2 are SGHDT and YYEEEE. The CDR3 is made up of 15 amino acids. The chain's CDR3 is CASSPGQAITDTQYF. The CDR3 nucleotides are TGTGCCAGCAGCCCGGGACAGGCGATCACAGATACGCAGTATTTT.

The chain uses TRBV7-9 and TRBJ2-1; TRBD1 is a possible D gene (6 bases). In germline, CDR1 is SEHNR, CDR2 FQNEAQ (reference sequence). The CDR3 has 14 residues. The V and J ends lost 6 bases and 8 bases respectively, with 17 bases between them. CDR3 protein: CASSNRGIGDEQFF. The CDR3, as DNA: TGTGCCAGCAGTAATAGGGGGATAGGGGATGAGCAGTTCTTC.

This chain connects TRBV23-1 to TRBJ1-6; 9 bases align to TRBD1. TRBV23-1 is known as an ORF, though its function is uncertain. The CDR3 sequence is 14 residues long. J lost 8 bases, V lost 4 bases, and 3 bases had no gene match. The CDR3 here is CASSLRTGDSPLHF. In DNA form, the CDR3 reads TGCGCCAGCAGTCTTCGGACAGGGGATTCACCCCTCCACTTT.

The chain recombines TRBV19 with TRBJ1-5; the match to TRBD1 covers 7 bases. This CDR3 spans 15 amino acids. Germline V lookup: CDR1 LNHDA, CDR2 SQIVND (reference sequence). With V trimmed by 6 bases and J by 4 bases, 9 bases remained unmatched. Here the CDR3 reads CASSWALQGNQPQHF. The CDR3 DNA sequence: TGTGCCAGTAGCTGGGCCTTACAGGGGAATCAGCCCCAGCATTTT.

The rearrangement joins TRBV28 to TRBJ2-1; 8 bases agree with TRBD2. CDR1 is MDHEN and CDR2 is SYDVKM in the germline V gene. This CDR3 has 15 residues. The junction had 3 bases not matched to a gene; V was cut back by 3 bases and J by 2 bases. The DNA for the CDR3 is TGTGCCAGCAGTTTCGCCGGGGGGGCCTACAATGAGCAGTTCTTC. Protein sequence: CASSFAGGAYNEQFF. Complete variable domain (other parts from reference TRBV28 and TRBJ2-1): DVKVTQSSRYLVKRTGEKVFLECVQDMDHENMFWYRQDPGLGLRLIYFSYDVKMKEKGDIPEGYSVSREKKERFSLILESASTNQTSMYLCASSFAGGAYNEQFFGPGTRLTVL.

V is TRBV28 and J is TRBJ1-1, with a tentative D call TRBD1 (6 bases). The length of the CDR3 is 13 residues. V gave up 5 bases and J gave up 8 bases, with 15 bases separating them. The germline CDR1 and CDR2 sequences are MDHEN and SYDVKM. The CDR3, as DNA: TGTGCCAGCAGTCGCCCCGGGACACCCGAAGCTTTCTTT. It encodes CASSRPGTPEAFF.

The chain recombines TRBV5-1 with TRBJ2-5; D may be TRBD1 (6 bases). CDR3 size: 15 residues. Trimming left V 3 bases short and J 1 base short, with 13 bases between. Germline V gives CDR1 SGHRS, CDR2 YFSETQ. The CDR3 here is CASSSGTKLQETQYF. CDR3 DNA: TGCGCCAGCAGCTCCGGGACAAAACTCCAAGAGACCCAGTACTTC.

The chain couples TRBV2 to TRBJ2-7; TRBD1 might be the D (6 bases). Germline CDR1 SNHLY, CDR2 FYNNEI. The CDR3 extends over 12 amino acids. V shed 5 bases and J shed 7 bases, with 12 bases lying between them. Here the CDR3 DNA reads TGTGCCAGCAGTACACAGGGATGGGAGCAGTACTTC. This gives the protein CASSTQGWEQYF.

This clone was found once. The V gene is TRBV10-3, the J gene TRBJ1-2; perhaps TRBD1 as D (5 bases). The CDR3 length is 14 residues. Germline values: CDR1 ENHRY, CDR2 SYGVKD. Trimming pared 6 bases from V and 6 bases from J, leaving 17 bases between. CDR3 in DNA: TGTGCCATCAGCCGGGACTCGCACCGGGATGGCTACACCTTC. It encodes CAISRDSHRDGYTF.

This chain uses TRBV7-2 with TRBJ2-1; D possibly corresponds to TRBD2 (6 bases). This CDR3 is built from 15 residues. Germline-derived CDR1 and CDR2 are SGHTA and FQGNSA. Trimming shortened V by 2 bases and J by 8 bases, and 16 bases separated the two germline ends. The CDR3: CASSLMGLLIHEQFF. CDR3 bases: TGTGCCAGCAGCTTAATGGGACTCCTCATCCATGAGCAGTTCTTC.

The V call is TRBV4-1, the J call TRBJ2-7; 10 nucleotides agree with TRBD2. The germline CDR1 and CDR2 sequences are MGHRA and YSYEKL. V gave up 3 bases and J gave up 2 bases; unmatched junction bases: 7. The CDR3 length is 16 residues. CDR3 DNA: TGCGCCAGCAGCCAGGCCAGCGGGGGGGCCACCTACGAGCAGTACTTC. It encodes CASSQASGGATYEQYF.

The chain uses TRBV7-8 and TRBJ2-5; TRBD1 might be the D (6 bases). Trimming left V 7 bases short and J 1 base short, with 13 bases between. The CDR3 is 14 residues long. CDR1 is SGHVS, CDR2 FQNEAQ, per germline. The CDR3 here is CASILGQTQETQYF. The CDR3 DNA reads as TGTGCCAGCATCCTTGGACAGACCCAAGAGACCCAGTACTTC.